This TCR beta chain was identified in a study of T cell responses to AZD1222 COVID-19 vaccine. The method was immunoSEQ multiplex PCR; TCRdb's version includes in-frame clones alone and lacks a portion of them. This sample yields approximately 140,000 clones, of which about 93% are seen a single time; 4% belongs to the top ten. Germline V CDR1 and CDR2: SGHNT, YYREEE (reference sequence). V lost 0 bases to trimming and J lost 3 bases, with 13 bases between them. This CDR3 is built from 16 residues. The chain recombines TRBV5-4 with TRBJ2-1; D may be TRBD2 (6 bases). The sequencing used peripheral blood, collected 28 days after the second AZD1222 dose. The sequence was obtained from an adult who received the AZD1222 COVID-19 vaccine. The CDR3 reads CASSLGAGGIYNEQFF. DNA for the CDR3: TGTGCCAGCAGCTTGGGTGCTGGGGGGATCTACAATGAGCAGTTCTTC.